This entry lists 32 T cell receptor beta chains sequenced from one sample in a study of blood T cell repertoires in COVID-19 (dated by TCRdb to the early 2020s). Library method: the immunoSEQ multiplex PCR assay. What TCRdb holds here is the immuneACCESS table cut down to in-frame rearrangements. Part of the clones is not present; checked against another copy, under half of the missing clones reflect an unresolved V gene, and the others are unexplained. This sample holds under 250,000 clones; 65% to 90% were observed only once. Approximately 9.1% of the sample lies in the top ten. What was sequenced was PBMCs or T cells enriched from blood (not recorded which). These receptors originate from a woman aged 45 to 65 with acute COVID-19.

This clone appeared a single time. V usage is TRBV21-1 and J usage is TRBJ1-4; the D call of TRBD1 is as the table states it, not checked on the DNA. TRBV21-1 is shown as a pseudogene. The CDR3 sequence is 16 residues long. In nucleotides, the CDR3 is TGTGCCAGCAGCAGCCGGTGCCGGGACAGGGATGAAAAACTGTTTTTT. As protein: CASSSRCRDRDEKLFF.

The rearrangement uses TRBV7-2 and TRBJ1-1; a weak D match, TRBD1 (5 bases). The V and J ends lost 6 bases and 4 bases respectively, with 12 bases between them. Germline assignment: CDR1 SGHTA and CDR2 FQGNSA. The CDR3 loop spans 13 amino acids. The CDR3 DNA follows: TGTGCCAGCAGGGTTGGGGGGAGCACTGAAGCTTTCTTT. This gives the protein CASRVGGSTEAFF.

The CDR3 loop is CASSLGGSAGSYEQYF. The CDR3 coding sequence is TGTGCCAGCAGCTTGGGCGGGTCGGCCGGGTCCTACGAGCAGTACTTC. V usage is TRBV7-8 and J usage is TRBJ2-7, with a tentative D call TRBD2 (5 bases). The CDR3 sequence is 16 residues long. Per germline, CDR1 SGHVS and CDR2 FQNEAQ. Trimming cost V 3 bases and J 1 base, with 16 bases left between them.

The chain joins TRBV30 to TRBJ2-1; tentatively, D is TRBD2 (6 bases). CDR1 is GTSNPN, CDR2 SVGIG, per germline (reference sequence). CDR3 length: 11 residues. Trimming removed 3 bases at V and 10 bases at J, with 10 bases between. DNA for the CDR3: TGTGCCTGGAGCGGGAGTATAGAGCAGTTCTTC. Its protein is CAWSGSIEQFF.

The chain uses TRBV6-2 or TRBV6-3 and TRBJ1-1; D is perhaps TRBD1 (6 bases). Germline V gene sequence: CDR1 MNHEY, CDR2 SVGEGT. The V and J ends lost 5 bases and 4 bases respectively, with 20 bases between them. CDR3 length: 16 amino acids. CDR3 sequence (DNA): TGTGCCAGCAGTATAGCCACGGGGGGGGCGGGCACTGAAGCTTTCTTT. Amino acid sequence: CASSIATGGAGTEAFF.

The rearrangement uses TRBV5-4 and TRBJ1-1; 7 bases match TRBD1. This CDR3 is built from 15 residues. Germline CDR1 reads SGHNT; CDR2 reads YYREEE (reference sequence). V was clipped by 2 bases and J by 5 bases; unmatched bases: 9. This CDR3 is CASSLKQGFETEAFF. The CDR3 DNA is TGTGCCAGCAGCTTAAAACAGGGGTTTGAAACTGAAGCTTTCTTT.

This sequence joins TRBV30 and TRBJ2-2, with D maybe TRBD2 (6 bases). Trimming took off 3 bases at V and 3 bases at J, with 14 bases between the two ends. The CDR3 totals 15 residues. CDR1 is GTSNPN and CDR2 is SVGIG in the germline V gene (reference sequence). The CDR3 loop reads CAWRHGGYDTGELFF. The CDR3 DNA sequence: TGTGCCTGGAGGCACGGAGGGTACGACACCGGGGAGCTGTTTTTT.

This chain joins TRBV7-9 and TRBJ1-2, with 10 nucleotides matching TRBD1. CDR3 length: 12 amino acids. Germline trimming cut 3 bases from V and 14 bases from J; bases unmatched to any gene: 6. Germline V CDR1 and CDR2: SEHNR, FQNEAQ (reference sequence). This CDR3 is CASSLPGQGKTF. The CDR3 DNA is TGTGCCAGCAGCTTGCCGGGACAGGGGAAGACCTTC.

As concerns this clone: Additional DNA sequences in this sample encode the identical CDR3. The J gene is TRBJ2-3, the V gene TRBV20-1, with D unclear. CDR3 length: 11 amino acids. Germline V gives CDR1 DFQATT, CDR2 SNEGSKA (reference sequence). V shed 4 bases and J shed 2 bases, with 4 bases lying between them. The CDR3 sequence: CSATLTDTQYF. In DNA form, the CDR3 reads TGCAGTGCTACCCTCACAGATACGCAGTATTTT.

This chain joins TRBV2 and TRBJ1-2; 10 bases match TRBD1. Germline V gene data show CDR1 as SNHLY and CDR2 as FYNNEI. The junction had 5 bases not matched to a gene; V was cut back by 4 bases and J by 6 bases. The CDR3 length is 14 residues. The CDR3 here is CASSVLGTGDGYTF. In nucleotides, the CDR3 is TGTGCCAGCAGTGTCCTGGGGACAGGGGATGGCTACACCTTC.

The V and J genes are TRBV5-4 and TRBJ1-2; D is perhaps TRBD1 (6 bases). This CDR3 has 14 amino acids. The germline V gene has CDR1 SGHNT and CDR2 YYREEE (reference sequence). V was cut by 4 bases and J by 2 bases, with 12 bases left in between. The CDR3 sequence: CASSPNQGNYGYTF. CDR3 in DNA: TGTGCCAGCAGCCCAAACCAGGGGAACTATGGCTACACCTTC.

The V gene is TRBV3-1 (or the pseudogene TRBV3-2), the J gene TRBJ2-7; tentative D call: TRBD1 (6 bases). The CDR3 sequence is 14 residues long. The germline V gene encodes CDR1 LGHDT and CDR2 YNNKEL (reference sequence). The V end was cut by 4 bases, the J end by 4 bases, with 14 bases between. For the CDR3, the DNA is TGTGCCAGCAGCCCCGGCGGACAGCTATACGAGCAGTACTTC. It specifies CASSPGGQLYEQYF.

V and J are TRBV7-8 and TRBJ1-5; D call uncertain. Germline CDR1 SGHVS, CDR2 FQNEAQ. V was trimmed by 1 base and J by 4 bases, leaving 11 bases between them. The CDR3 is 15 residues long. For the CDR3, the DNA is TGTGCCAGCAGCTTAGGACCGCGGGCAAATCAGCCCCAGCATTTT. The encoded protein is CASSLGPRANQPQHF. Full variable domain (remainder filled in from reference TRBV7-8 and TRBJ1-5): GAGVSQSPRYKVAKRGQDVALRCDPISGHVSLFWYQQALGQGPEFLTYFQNEAQLDKSGLPSDRFFAERPEGSVSTLKIQRTQQEDSAVYLCASSLGPRANQPQHFGDGTRLSIL.

There are a few counts of this clone. The V and J genes are TRBV4-3 and TRBJ1-6; D not resolved. This CDR3 region has 12 residues. The germline V gene encodes CDR1 LGHNA and CDR2 YSLEER. V shed 4 bases and J shed 15 bases, with 13 bases lying between them. The CDR3 nucleotides are TGCGCCAGCAGCCGCAATACAGCCGACCTCCACTTT. Its translation: CASSRNTADLHF.

The chain carries TRBV4-3 and TRBJ1-1; D is uncertain. The V and J ends lost 5 bases and 2 bases respectively, with 9 bases between them. This CDR3 has 13 amino acids. CDR1 is LGHNA and CDR2 is YSLEER in the germline V gene. CDR3 amino acids: CASSTGSNTEAFF. The CDR3 DNA sequence: TGCGCCAGCAGCACCGGGTCAAACACTGAAGCTTTCTTT.

The V gene is TRBV19, the J gene TRBJ1-2; D unclear. Trimming left V 7 bases short and J 0 bases short, with 15 bases between. The CDR3 loop spans 15 amino acids. In germline, CDR1 is LNHDA, CDR2 SQIVND (reference sequence). The DNA of the CDR3 is TGTGCCAGTAAAGAGTCCGGGTTAGCTAACTATGGCTACACCTTC. Translating gives CASKESGLANYGYTF.

The V and J genes are TRBV9 and TRBJ2-2; 13 nucleotides match TRBD2. Trimming removed 6 bases from V and 4 bases from J; junction bases left unmatched: 6. The CDR3 has 16 residues. The V gene's germline CDR1 is SGDLS and CDR2 YYNGEE. CDR3 sequence: CASTRTSGGATGELFF. As DNA, the CDR3 is TGTGCCAGCACCAGGACTAGCGGGGGTGCCACCGGGGAGCTGTTTTTT.

The CDR3: CASSLAGGFNQPQHF. The CDR3 nucleotides are TGCGCCAGCAGCTTGGCCGGAGGTTTCAATCAGCCCCAGCATTTT. The chain is built from TRBV5-1 and TRBJ1-5, with D uncertain. Looked up from germline, CDR1 is SGHRS and CDR2 is YFSETQ. Trimming shortened V by 0 bases and J by 3 bases, and 10 bases separated the two germline ends. CDR3 length: 15 residues. Variable domain in full (rest from reference TRBV5-1 and TRBJ1-5): KAGVTQTPRYLIKTRGQQVTLSCSPISGHRSVSWYQQTPGQGLQFLFEYFSETQRNKGNFPGRFSGRQFSNSRSEMNVSTLELGDSALYLCASSLAGGFNQPQHFGDGTRLSIL.

The chain links TRBV2 to TRBJ1-4; D gene unclear. The CDR3 is 15 residues long. Trimming stripped 3 bases from V and 2 bases from J, with 10 bases between. Per germline, CDR1 SNHLY and CDR2 FYNNEI. CDR3 coding DNA: TGTGCCAGCAGTGACGGGCGGGCCACTAATGAAAAACTGTTTTTT. This codes for CASSDGRATNEKLFF.

The rearrangement joins TRBV11-2 to TRBJ1-4; D unclear. V lost 5 bases and J 5 bases, leaving 9 bases between the germline ends. The CDR3 loop spans 13 amino acids. Per germline, CDR1 SGHAT and CDR2 FQNNGV. The CDR3 bases are TGTGCCAGCAGCCCCGGGAGGAATGAAAAACTGTTTTTT. It translates to CASSPGRNEKLFF.

This clone was recorded once. The chain has TRBV29-1 and TRBJ1-1, with 11 nucleotides matching TRBD1. Per germline, CDR1 SQVTM and CDR2 ANQGSEA. V lost 4 bases and J lost 1; bases outside the gene matches: 14. The CDR3 totals 18 residues. The CDR3: CSVASLARTGGGNTEAFF. The CDR3, as DNA: TGCAGCGTTGCATCCTTGGCCCGGACAGGGGGCGGGAACACTGAAGCTTTCTTT.

A few counts support this clone. The chain employs TRBV5-6 and TRBJ2-1, with D possibly being TRBD2 (6 bases). Germline V gene sequence: CDR1 SGHDT, CDR2 YYEEEE. Trimming cost V 3 bases and J 12 bases, with 16 bases left between them. This CDR3 is built from 13 residues. CDR3: CASSSWNLGGQFF. CDR3 sequence (DNA): TGTGCCAGCAGCTCATGGAATCTCGGGGGGCAGTTCTTC. The whole variable domain, remainder taken from reference TRBV5-6 and TRBJ2-1, is DAGVTQSPTHLIKTRGQQVTLRCSPKSGHDTVSWYQQALGQGPQFIFQYYEEEERQRGNFPDRFSGHQFPNYSSELNVNALLLGDSALYLCASSSWNLGGQFFGPGTRLTVL.

This rearrangement joins TRBV6-5 to TRBJ1-3; unclear D gene. The germline gives CDR1 MNHEY, CDR2 SVGAGI. Trimming stripped 6 bases from V and 4 bases from J, with 7 bases between. CDR3 length: 12 residues. In DNA form, the CDR3 reads TGTGCCAGCAGGTCGACAGGAAACACCATATATTTT. Translation gives CASRSTGNTIYF.

The chain links TRBV30 to TRBJ2-7, with no clear D. This CDR3 contains 12 residues. Trimming pared 3 bases from V and 3 bases from J, leaving 9 bases between. Per the germline V gene, CDR1 is GTSNPN and CDR2 is SVGIG (reference sequence). This chain's CDR3 is CAWSATGYEQYF. The CDR3 DNA reads TGTGCCTGGAGCGCGACGGGCTACGAGCAGTACTTC.

This clone has only one observation. This chain joins TRBV5-4 and TRBJ1-4; 7 bases line up with TRBD1. The CDR3 totals 18 residues. The germline V gene encodes CDR1 SGHNT and CDR2 YYREEE (reference sequence). The junction had 8 bases not matched to a gene; V was cut back by 0 bases and J by 0 bases. CDR3 DNA: TGTGCCAGCAGCTTGGGGGGGACAGCTATTGCAACTAATGAAAAACTGTTTTTT. This codes for CASSLGGTAIATNEKLFF.

This clone has just one count. The V call is TRBV9, the J call TRBJ2-2; D is unresolved. Trimming left V 0 bases short and J 6 bases short, with 9 bases between. Per germline, CDR1 SGDLS and CDR2 YYNGEE. The CDR3 covers 14 residues. Here the CDR3 DNA reads TGTGCCAGCAGCGTAGCTCTCCCCGCCGGGGAGCTGTTTTTT. It encodes CASSVALPAGELFF.

This rearrangement joins TRBV6-5 to TRBJ1-1; 8 nucleotides agree with TRBD1. V shed 6 bases and J 0 bases; nucleotides not matched to a gene: 6. Germline-derived CDR1 and CDR2 are MNHEY and SVGAGI. This CDR3 region has 15 residues. The CDR3 loop is CASSRGQEMNTEAFF. CDR3 nucleotides: TGTGCCAGCAGCCGGGGACAGGAGATGAACACTGAAGCTTTCTTT.

The chain employs TRBV30 and TRBJ2-5, with 9 bases aligning to TRBD2. J gave up 4 bases and V 0 bases, and 6 bases lay outside the gene matches. There are 15 residues in the CDR3. The germline CDR1 and CDR2 sequences are GTSNPN and SVGIG (reference sequence). CDR3 in amino acids: CAWSVAGGAGETQYF. CDR3 coding DNA: TGTGCCTGGAGTGTGGCGGGGGGGGCCGGAGAGACCCAGTACTTC.

The chain is built from TRBV12-3 or TRBV12-4 and TRBJ1-1; no clear D. This CDR3 is built from 11 residues. V lost 7 bases, J lost 5 bases, and 8 bases lay in between. This CDR3 reads CASTRETEAFF. The CDR3, as DNA: TGTGCCAGCACCCGAGAAACTGAAGCTTTCTTT.

The V and J genes are TRBV29-1 and TRBJ1-4; TRBD1 might be the D (6 bases). In germline, CDR1 is SQVTM, CDR2 ANQGSEA. The CDR3 is 13 residues long. The germline V and J ends were trimmed by 4 bases and 2 bases, with 8 bases remaining between them. The CDR3 sequence: CSVGQGTNEKLFF. In nucleotides, the CDR3 is TGCAGCGTTGGTCAGGGGACTAATGAAAAACTGTTTTTT.

The CDR3 sequence is CASSLSGSTDTQYF. DNA for the CDR3: TGTGCCAGCAGCTTATCAGGGAGCACAGATACGCAGTATTTT. The gene calls are TRBV7-9 and TRBJ2-3; possibly TRBD1 for D (5 bases). The V end lost 2 bases, the J end lost 0 bases, and 6 bases lay between the germline ends. Germline V CDR1 and CDR2: SEHNR, FQNEAQ (reference sequence). CDR3 length: 14 residues.

CDR3 loop: CASSQDLQAGGPDTQYF. CDR3 coding DNA: TGCGCCAGCAGCCAAGATCTTCAGGCGGGGGGGCCGGATACGCAGTATTTT. The chain uses TRBV4-3 and TRBJ2-3; 9 nucleotides line up with TRBD2. V lost 0 bases and J lost 6; bases outside the gene matches: 10. In germline, CDR1 is LGHNA, CDR2 YSLEER. The CDR3 runs to 17 residues.